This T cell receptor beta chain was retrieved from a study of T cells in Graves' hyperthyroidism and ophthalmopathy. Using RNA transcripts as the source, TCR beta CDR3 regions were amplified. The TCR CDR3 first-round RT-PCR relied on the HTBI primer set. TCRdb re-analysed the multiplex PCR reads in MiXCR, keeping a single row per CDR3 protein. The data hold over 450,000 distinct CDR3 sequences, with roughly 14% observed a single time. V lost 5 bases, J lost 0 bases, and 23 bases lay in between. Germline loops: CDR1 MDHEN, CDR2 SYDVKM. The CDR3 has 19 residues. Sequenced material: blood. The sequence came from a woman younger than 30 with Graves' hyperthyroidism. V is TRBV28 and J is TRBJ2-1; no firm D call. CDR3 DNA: TGTGCCAGCAGTGAACCCCACCTCTGGGGATCGTCCTCCTACAATGAGCAGTTCTTC. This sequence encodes CASSEPHLWGSSSYNEQFF.